Below are 5 T cell receptor beta chains sequenced from a single sample in a study of T cell clonotyping in hematopoietic cell transplantation. Generated by immunoSEQ multiplex PCR, the TCRdb table keeps only in-frame clones and is missing some. Among 6,300 or so clones listed, 86% were seen once. The sample consisted of peripheral blood mononuclear cells, taken 180 days after allogeneic stem cell transplant. Receptor source: a female patient aged 50 to 60 who had an allogeneic stem cell transplant from an unrelated donor, so the T cells may come from the graft donor. Some clones in this sample may be carry-over from other donors' samples.

The chain is built from TRBV6-1 and TRBJ1-2; the match to TRBD1 covers 9 bases. CDR1 and CDR2 (germline): MNHNS, SASEGT. After removal of 5 bases from V and 4 bases from J, the junction contained 8 bases not matched to a gene. The CDR3 extends over 15 amino acids. The CDR3 protein is CASSLERTGVYGYTF. Here the CDR3 DNA reads TGTGCCAGCAGTTTGGAGCGGACAGGGGTCTATGGCTACACCTTC.

This chain joins TRBV11-2 and TRBJ1-4, with D maybe TRBD1 (5 bases). Germline loops: CDR1 SGHAT, CDR2 FQNNGV. This CDR3 is 15 amino acids long. Trimming pared 6 bases from V and 0 bases from J, leaving 11 bases between. CDR3 region: CASSRDGATNEKLFF. DNA for the CDR3: TGTGCCAGCAGTAGGGACGGTGCAACTAATGAAAAACTGTTTTTT. The full variable domain, in which reference TRBV11-2 and TRBJ1-4 provide the parts outside the CDR3, is EAGVAQSPRYKIIEKRQSVAFWCNPISGHATLYWYQQILGQGPKLLIQFQNNGVVDDSQLPKDRFSAERLKGVDSTLKIQPAKLEDSAVYLCASSRDGATNEKLFFGSGTQLSVL.

V and J are TRBV4-1 and TRBJ2-3; D is undetermined. The germline CDR1 and CDR2 sequences are MGHRA and YSYEKL. The CDR3 runs 11 residues. Trimming cost V 4 bases and J 5 bases, with 4 bases left between them. CDR3 protein: CASSREDTQYF. DNA of the CDR3: TGCGCCAGCAGCCGGGAAGATACGCAGTATTTT.

The rearrangement joins TRBV5-1 to TRBJ2-5, with TRBD2 matching over 8 bases. The CDR3 length is 13 residues. The germline V gene encodes CDR1 SGHRS and CDR2 YFSETQ. The junction had 4 bases not matched to a gene; V was cut back by 4 bases and J by 5 bases. CDR3: CASSVTSGETQYF. For the CDR3, the DNA is TGCGCCAGCAGCGTAACTAGCGGCGAGACCCAGTACTTC.

CDR3 protein: CASSGRDIPYEQYF. CDR3 coding DNA: TGTGCCAGTAGTGGACGGGACATACCCTACGAGCAGTACTTC. The chain carries TRBV19 and TRBJ2-7; weak D call: TRBD1 (6 bases). The CDR3 covers 14 residues. The ends were cut back, 5 bases at V and 2 bases at J, with 13 bases in the middle. The germline gives CDR1 LNHDA, CDR2 SQIVND (reference sequence).